This TCR beta chain was recorded in a study of blood T cells in healthy people across ages. The CDR3 runs to 14 residues. Trimming left V 0 bases short and J 2 bases short, with 8 bases between. The germline gives CDR1 LGHNA, CDR2 YNFKEQ. This clonotype was observed at least ten times. The use of a sample-barcoded 5' primer and a J-beta primer mix characterized a second PCR of roughly 7 to 12 cycles. One entry per CDR3 protein, called by TCRdb with MiXCR from the 5' RACE reads. Altogether roughly 1,500,000 distinct CDR3 sequences are present, approximately 38% being singletons, with the ten largest covering 7% to 9.5%.

The sequence derives from a young woman in good health. The sample comprised blood. The chain links TRBV4-2 to TRBJ2-7; D is unresolved. The DNA of the CDR3 is TGTGCCAGCAGCCAAGATGCGGCAGCCTACGAGCAGTACTTC. Translating it yields CASSQDAAAYEQYF.